This TCR beta chain was obtained from a study of cytomegalovirus exposure and HLA in healthy donors. The study's findings and limits: Confirmation was obtained in vitro that a few CMV-associated chains are specific for CMV antigens.

On this clone: The antigen is undetermined.

J was trimmed by 4 bases and V by 5 bases; bases with no gene match: 0. From germline, CDR1 is LNHDA and CDR2 SQIVND (reference sequence). The CDR3 spans 12 residues. Primers included in the PCR were 60 Vbeta and 13 Jbeta primers. The assay was immunoSEQ multiplex PCR, and TCRdb's table has in-frame clones only and misses some. The table lists 130,000 to 150,000 clones, around 67% of them singletons. This chain links TRBV19 with TRBJ1-2; 8 nucleotides line up with TRBD1. The source is a woman aged 18-35 years in good health and CMV-seronegative. Sequencing was done on a sample of PBMCs. The CDR3 protein is CASSGQGYGYTF. The CDR3 DNA sequence: TGTGCCAGTAGTGGACAGGGCTATGGCTACACCTTC.